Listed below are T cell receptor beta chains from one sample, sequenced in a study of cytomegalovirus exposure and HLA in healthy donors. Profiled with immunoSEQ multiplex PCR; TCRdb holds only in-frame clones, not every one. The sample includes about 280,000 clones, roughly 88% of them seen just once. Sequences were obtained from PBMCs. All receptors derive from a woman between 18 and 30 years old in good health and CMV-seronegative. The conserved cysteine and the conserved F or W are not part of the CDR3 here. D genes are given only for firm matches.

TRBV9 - ASSVELFNNEQF
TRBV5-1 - ASSLKLTGSNYGYT
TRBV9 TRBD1 ASSVAPDRVSYEQY
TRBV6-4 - ASSLDLSSYNEQF
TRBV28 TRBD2 ASSVSGRAQEQY
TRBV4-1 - ASSQVDRPNQPQH
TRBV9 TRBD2 ASSVGSGRKNEQF
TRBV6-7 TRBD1 ASQLLQGAQPQH
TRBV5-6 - ASSLATGAT
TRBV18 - ASSPGATYEQY
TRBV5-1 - ASRRTGLGGELF
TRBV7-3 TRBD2 ASSLWYSGKINEQF
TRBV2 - ASSVESGSAYEQY
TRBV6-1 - ASSERGASTDTQY
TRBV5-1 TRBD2 ASSLSSGVKYEQY
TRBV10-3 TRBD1 AITEGAGRVGGYT
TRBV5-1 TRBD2 ASSETSGTNTGELF
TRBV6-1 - ASSEGIANQPQH
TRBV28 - ASSVGQATEQY
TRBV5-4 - ASSSSGARGETQY
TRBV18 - ASSTMQPTAGANVLT
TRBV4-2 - ASSQDYAESGSSYEQY
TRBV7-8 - ASSSDGRSFTDTQY
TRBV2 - ASRGQPNTEAF
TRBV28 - ASNLLKGSEAF
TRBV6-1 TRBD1 ASTQGARETQY
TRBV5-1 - ASSVGDGANVLT
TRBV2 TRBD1 ASSEGQGGSQPQH
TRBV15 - ATSRDWGGDSPLH
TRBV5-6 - ASSLGPRGTEAF
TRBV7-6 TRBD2 ASSWAVGSGSNEQY
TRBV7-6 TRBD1 ASSLGAGGLSNQPQH
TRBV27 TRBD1 ASSLFSTAGGHEQY
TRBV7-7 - ASSLSPTGNGELF
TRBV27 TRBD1 ASSFGTASNEKLF
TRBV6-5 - ASSYSPEGSPLH
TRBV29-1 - SVGGVNTEAF
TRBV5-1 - ASSLDLTAEYSNQPQH
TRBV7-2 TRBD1 ASSTIKGAPRETQY
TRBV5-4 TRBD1 ASSSQGAGANVLT
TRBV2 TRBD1 ASTRRTGGYGYT
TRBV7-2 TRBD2 ASSLAIRAGAGYEQY
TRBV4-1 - ASSSPISRLGESSKNQETQY
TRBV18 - ASSPRSVRDYGYT
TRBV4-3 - ASSQEWALGGELF
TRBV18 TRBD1 ASSPETGGGYYGYT